The clone carrying this T cell receptor beta chain has ten or more counts. Antigen: not known. The data stem from a study of shared clonotypes between healthy human individuals. Template for every sorted-subset replicate PCR totaled 150 to 250 ng DNA, approximately 30,000 T cell genomes. Source study methods: Junction-only sequences without quality scores came from ImmunoSEQ, so filtering differed. Here immunoSEQ multiplex PCR was the method, and the copy in TCRdb shows in-frame clones only, minus some. The V and J calls and clone size are taken from that table; D and trimming were inferred from the DNA. The sample lists about 1 million clones; roughly 75% were seen once. Study results and caveats: For sorted subsets, rarefaction showed incomplete sequencing despite large depth.

In germline, CDR1 is KGHSH, CDR2 LQKENI. CDR3 length equals 15 residues. V was clipped by 3 bases and J by 3 bases, with 14 bases between them. CD4+ cells underwent separation, giving CD45RA+ naive and CD45RA-negative memory subsets. The clonotype comes from a man younger than 35 in good health. The chain is built from TRBV18 and TRBJ1-2; no clear D gene. The sequencing sample was made of memory CD4+ T cells sorted from blood. Subset denoted: CD45RA-negative fraction. CDR3 loop: CASSPWTNQDYGYTF. CDR3 nucleotide sequence: TGTGCCAGCTCACCTTGGACCAACCAGGACTATGGCTACACCTTC.